The next 21 T cell receptor beta chains were all read from a single sample in a study of tumor-infiltrating lymphocytes in primary liver carcinoma. Unsorted whole blood yielded the blood RNA, and germline DNA was also extracted. cDNA specific to TCR beta was made from around 530 ng of total RNA, with a constant-region primer employed for priming. Investigators got TCR beta libraries out of three nested multiplex PCR rounds, done with slightly modified ARM-PCR. With TRBV1-TRBV30 forward primers and a C-beta reverse primer, the first two PCR rounds were run for approximately 10 cycles each. Each CDR3 protein is one row after TCRdb ran MiXCR on the multiplex PCR reads. The data show about 330,000 distinct CDR3 sequences, almost 65% seen once. The material sequenced was peripheral blood. The origin of the receptors is a man between 35 and 55 years old with primary liver carcinoma and hepatitis B virus infection.

This clonotype was seen many times. This rearrangement joins TRBV12-5 to TRBJ2-5, with 11 bases matching TRBD2. The CDR3 extends over 15 amino acids. Germline V gene lookup returns CDR1 LGHNT and CDR2 FRNRAP. J gave up 2 bases and V 1 base, and 0 bases lay outside the gene matches. Written as DNA, the CDR3 is TGTGCTAGTGGTTTGGGGACTAGCGGGCAAGAGACCCAGTACTTC. Protein sequence: CASGLGTSGQETQYF.

As regards this clonotype: The CDR3 ends on some other residue instead of the conserved phenylalanine or tryptophan, so this is likely a read error. The DNA is omitted, as the CDR3 cannot be located on it reliably, and the CDR3 follows TCRdb's listing. The chain combines TRBV11-2 with TRBJ2-2; the table's D call, TRBD1, has no DNA check behind it. The CDR3 numbers 16 amino acids, ends counted. Germline CDR1 SGHAT, CDR2 FQNNGV. This chain's CDR3 is CASSLDRAGNTGEPFS.

Comments on this clonotype: The junction and the germline gene differ at one end; a read error may be behind it. This chain connects TRBV11-2 to TRBJ2-1; TRBD2 matches at 13 bases. The CDR3 has 17 amino acids. CDR1 is SGHAT, CDR2 FQNNGV, per germline. The CDR3, as DNA: TGTGCCAGGAGCTTAGCTGGAGGACTAGCGGGAGTTAGTGAGCAGTTCTTC. Translating gives CARSLAGGLAGVSEQFF.

This rearrangement joins TRBV19 to TRBJ1-4; TRBD1 aligns across 7 bases. The CDR3 is 14 amino acids. The ends lost 5 bases at V and 8 bases at J; junction bases unmatched: 8. Germline CDR1 reads LNHDA; CDR2 reads SQIVND (reference sequence). The chain's CDR3 is CASSPGTAPEKLFF. The CDR3 nucleotides are TGTGCCAGTAGTCCCGGGACAGCTCCGGAAAAACTGTTTTTT.

Comment on this clonotype: At one end, the junction sequence differs from germline, possibly due to a read error. The chain recombines TRBV4-1 with TRBJ2-3; D not resolved. The CDR3 is 15 amino acids. Germline CDR1 reads MGHRA; CDR2 reads YSYEKL. CDR3 residues: CASSQSCIDPDTQYF. The CDR3 DNA reads TGTGCCAGCAGCCAATCCTGTATAGATCCAGATACGCAGTATTTT.

Regarding this clonotype: No conserved phenylalanine or tryptophan is present at the end of the CDR3, so a read error is the likely explanation. The DNA is left out, because the CDR3 cannot be placed on it with certainty; the CDR3 is given as TCRdb lists it. The CDR3: CASSGVGETWYL. The chain is built from TRBV6-1 and TRBJ2-3; TRBD1 is the table's D call, not checked against the DNA. The V gene's germline CDR1 is MNHNS and CDR2 SASEGT. The CDR3 length equals 12 residues, ends included.

The chain combines TRBV6-5 with TRBJ2-1, with D hard to call. Trimming removed 2 bases from V and 0 bases from J, with 14 bases in between. This CDR3 is built from 17 residues. The germline V gene has CDR1 MNHEY and CDR2 SVGAGI. CDR3 in DNA: TGTGCCAGCAGTTACGAGACAAGGGCAAGCTCCTACAATGAGCAGTTCTTC. Encoded protein: CASSYETRASSYNEQFF.

This clonotype was picked up many times. CDR3 in amino acids: CASSPRSSYNEQFF. For the CDR3, the DNA is TGTGCCAGCAGCCCGCGCAGCTCCTACAATGAGCAGTTCTTC. V is TRBV5-5 and J is TRBJ2-1; D call uncertain. The CDR3 covers 14 residues. Germline CDR1 is SGHKS and CDR2 is YYEKEE (reference sequence). Trimming pared 4 bases from V and 0 bases from J, leaving 8 bases between.

Details on this clonotype: This CDR3 fails to terminate in the conserved phenylalanine or tryptophan, so it likely reflects a read error. This chain links TRBV28 with TRBJ2-7; TRBD1 matches 9 bases. CDR1 and CDR2 from the germline V gene are MDHEN and SYDVKM. The V segment lost 4 bases and the J segment 0 bases; nucleotides outside the gene matches: 7. This CDR3 region has 16 residues. The CDR3 protein is CASSSTGTGYSYEQYL. DNA for the CDR3: TGTGCCAGCAGTTCGACAGGGACAGGGTACTCCTACGAGCAGTACCTC.

The genes are TRBV11-2 and TRBJ2-7; weak D call: TRBD2 (6 bases). Germline V lookup: CDR1 SGHAT, CDR2 FQNNGV. Trimming took 5 bases from V and 6 from J, leaving 20 bases between them. The CDR3 totals 15 residues. CDR3 protein: CASSKNLAESSEQYF. CDR3 DNA sequence: TGTGCCAGCAGCAAAAACTTAGCGGAGAGCTCCGAGCAGTACTTC.

This clonotype was seen many times. This chain uses TRBV10-2 with TRBJ1-2; D possibly corresponds to TRBD1 (6 bases). Germline lookup yields CDR1 WSHSY and CDR2 SAAADI. The CDR3 sequence is 16 residues long. Trimming cost V 0 bases and J 5 bases, with 16 bases left between them. The CDR3 DNA reads as TGCGCCAGCAGTGAGTCGATCGGGGGCCGCCTTTATGGCTACACCTTC. Residues: CASSESIGGRLYGYTF.

A single count supports this clonotype. A much larger clone sits a single nucleotide away, making a read error possible. The V and J genes are TRBV12-3 or TRBV12-4 and TRBJ1-1, with D possibly matching TRBD1 (6 bases). The CDR3 length is 14 residues. The CDR3 region is CANSFRGGLPEAFF. The CDR3 DNA reads as TGTGCCAACAGTTTCCGCGGGGGGCTTCCTGAAGCTTTCTTT.

Remarks on this clonotype: No conserved phenylalanine or tryptophan ends this CDR3, so it is likely a read error. The CDR3 nucleotides read TGTGCCAGCAGCCGAACACAGTCGTACGAGCAGTACCTC. It yields the protein CASSRTQSYEQYL. The rearrangement uses TRBV11-2 and TRBJ2-7; D not resolved. This CDR3 comprises 13 residues. Germline V gene sequence: CDR1 SGHAT, CDR2 FQNNGV. The V end was cut by 5 bases, the J end by 4 bases, with 12 bases between.

About this clonotype itself: One end of the junction fails to match germline, which may point to a read error. The chain employs TRBV7-8 and TRBJ2-7; 11 bases line up with TRBD2. The CDR3 covers 15 residues. Germline CDR1 SGHVS, CDR2 FQNEAQ. The CDR3 spells CVSSLERLAGNMQYF. The CDR3 nucleotides are TGTGTCAGCAGCTTAGAGCGACTAGCGGGAAACATGCAGTACTTC.

The chain recombines TRBV7-9 with TRBJ2-5, with 7 nucleotides matching TRBD2. The CDR3 contains 16 residues. Germline loops: CDR1 SEHNR, CDR2 FQNEAQ (reference sequence). Trimming removed 6 bases from V and 4 bases from J; junction bases left unmatched: 14. CDR3 sequence: CASSYPGTNGRETQYF. CDR3 coding DNA: TGTGCCAGCAGTTACCCGGGGACTAACGGGCGAGAGACCCAGTACTTC.

Comments on this clonotype: An end of the junction differs from the germline gene, which may be a read error. This sequence joins TRBV4-1 and TRBJ2-1; 10 bases are shared with TRBD2. The CDR3 is 16 residues long. CDR1 and CDR2 from the germline V gene are MGHRA and YSYEKL. The CDR3 loop reads CAGSQAAGTSEPEQFF. The CDR3 coding sequence is TGCGCCGGCAGCCAGGCCGCCGGGACTAGCGAACCTGAGCAGTTCTTC.

In regard to this clonotype: The junction and the germline gene differ at one end; a read error may be behind it. The chain carries TRBV6-1 and TRBJ2-6; 7 nucleotides agree with TRBD1. This CDR3 has 15 amino acids. In germline, CDR1 is MNHNS, CDR2 SASEGT. The CDR3 sequence is CVSSGTASGTNVLTF. Here the CDR3 DNA reads TGTGTCAGCAGTGGGACAGCCTCTGGGACCAACGTCCTGACTTTC.

This sequence joins TRBV20-1 and TRBJ2-5; D may be TRBD2 (6 bases). Germline V gene data show CDR1 as DFQATT and CDR2 as SNEGSKA (reference sequence). This CDR3 has 14 amino acids. Trimming pared 7 bases from V and 10 bases from J, leaving 25 bases between. The CDR3 spells CSVSRLLVGGDQYF. Here the CDR3 DNA reads TGCAGTGTTAGCCGCCTCCTTGTGGGAGGCGACCAGTACTTC.

This clonotype came up many times. V gene TRBV6-6 combines with J gene TRBJ1-5; D remains unclear. The CDR3 contains 14 residues. V shed 0 bases and J shed 7 bases, with 10 bases lying between them. CDR1 is MNHNY and CDR2 is SVGAGI in the germline V gene (reference sequence). CDR3 in DNA: TGTGCCAGCAGTTACTCGGTTGACGGCCAGCCCCAGCATTTT. Amino acid sequence: CASSYSVDGQPQHF.

Regarding this clonotype: The junction does not match germline at one end; this may be a read error. The chain couples TRBV11-1 to TRBJ1-2; D unclear. CDR3 length equals 14 residues. In germline, CDR1 is SGHAT, CDR2 FQDESV (reference sequence). This CDR3 reads CASSSSLNSIGHTF. DNA of the CDR3: TGTGCCAGCAGCTCCTCGTTGAATTCCATTGGCCACACCTTC. Using reference TRBV11-1 and TRBJ1-2 for the parts outside the CDR3, the full variable domain is EAEVAQSPRYKITEKSQAVAFWCDPISGHATLYWYRQILGQGPELLVQFQDESVVDDSQLPKDRFSAERLKGVDSTLKIQPAELGDSAMYLCASSSSLNSIGHTFGSGTRLTVV.

About this clonotype itself: A clone one base away is much larger, so this may be a read error. CDR3 DNA: TGTGCCGCTAGCTGTCAAGAGACCCAGTACTTC. Encoded protein: CAASCQETQYF. V is TRBV6-6 and J is TRBJ2-5, with TRBD2 as a possible D gene (5 bases). Germline assignment: CDR1 MNHNY and CDR2 SVGAGI (reference sequence). The CDR3 runs to 11 residues. Trimming removed 11 bases at V and 2 bases at J, with 9 bases between.